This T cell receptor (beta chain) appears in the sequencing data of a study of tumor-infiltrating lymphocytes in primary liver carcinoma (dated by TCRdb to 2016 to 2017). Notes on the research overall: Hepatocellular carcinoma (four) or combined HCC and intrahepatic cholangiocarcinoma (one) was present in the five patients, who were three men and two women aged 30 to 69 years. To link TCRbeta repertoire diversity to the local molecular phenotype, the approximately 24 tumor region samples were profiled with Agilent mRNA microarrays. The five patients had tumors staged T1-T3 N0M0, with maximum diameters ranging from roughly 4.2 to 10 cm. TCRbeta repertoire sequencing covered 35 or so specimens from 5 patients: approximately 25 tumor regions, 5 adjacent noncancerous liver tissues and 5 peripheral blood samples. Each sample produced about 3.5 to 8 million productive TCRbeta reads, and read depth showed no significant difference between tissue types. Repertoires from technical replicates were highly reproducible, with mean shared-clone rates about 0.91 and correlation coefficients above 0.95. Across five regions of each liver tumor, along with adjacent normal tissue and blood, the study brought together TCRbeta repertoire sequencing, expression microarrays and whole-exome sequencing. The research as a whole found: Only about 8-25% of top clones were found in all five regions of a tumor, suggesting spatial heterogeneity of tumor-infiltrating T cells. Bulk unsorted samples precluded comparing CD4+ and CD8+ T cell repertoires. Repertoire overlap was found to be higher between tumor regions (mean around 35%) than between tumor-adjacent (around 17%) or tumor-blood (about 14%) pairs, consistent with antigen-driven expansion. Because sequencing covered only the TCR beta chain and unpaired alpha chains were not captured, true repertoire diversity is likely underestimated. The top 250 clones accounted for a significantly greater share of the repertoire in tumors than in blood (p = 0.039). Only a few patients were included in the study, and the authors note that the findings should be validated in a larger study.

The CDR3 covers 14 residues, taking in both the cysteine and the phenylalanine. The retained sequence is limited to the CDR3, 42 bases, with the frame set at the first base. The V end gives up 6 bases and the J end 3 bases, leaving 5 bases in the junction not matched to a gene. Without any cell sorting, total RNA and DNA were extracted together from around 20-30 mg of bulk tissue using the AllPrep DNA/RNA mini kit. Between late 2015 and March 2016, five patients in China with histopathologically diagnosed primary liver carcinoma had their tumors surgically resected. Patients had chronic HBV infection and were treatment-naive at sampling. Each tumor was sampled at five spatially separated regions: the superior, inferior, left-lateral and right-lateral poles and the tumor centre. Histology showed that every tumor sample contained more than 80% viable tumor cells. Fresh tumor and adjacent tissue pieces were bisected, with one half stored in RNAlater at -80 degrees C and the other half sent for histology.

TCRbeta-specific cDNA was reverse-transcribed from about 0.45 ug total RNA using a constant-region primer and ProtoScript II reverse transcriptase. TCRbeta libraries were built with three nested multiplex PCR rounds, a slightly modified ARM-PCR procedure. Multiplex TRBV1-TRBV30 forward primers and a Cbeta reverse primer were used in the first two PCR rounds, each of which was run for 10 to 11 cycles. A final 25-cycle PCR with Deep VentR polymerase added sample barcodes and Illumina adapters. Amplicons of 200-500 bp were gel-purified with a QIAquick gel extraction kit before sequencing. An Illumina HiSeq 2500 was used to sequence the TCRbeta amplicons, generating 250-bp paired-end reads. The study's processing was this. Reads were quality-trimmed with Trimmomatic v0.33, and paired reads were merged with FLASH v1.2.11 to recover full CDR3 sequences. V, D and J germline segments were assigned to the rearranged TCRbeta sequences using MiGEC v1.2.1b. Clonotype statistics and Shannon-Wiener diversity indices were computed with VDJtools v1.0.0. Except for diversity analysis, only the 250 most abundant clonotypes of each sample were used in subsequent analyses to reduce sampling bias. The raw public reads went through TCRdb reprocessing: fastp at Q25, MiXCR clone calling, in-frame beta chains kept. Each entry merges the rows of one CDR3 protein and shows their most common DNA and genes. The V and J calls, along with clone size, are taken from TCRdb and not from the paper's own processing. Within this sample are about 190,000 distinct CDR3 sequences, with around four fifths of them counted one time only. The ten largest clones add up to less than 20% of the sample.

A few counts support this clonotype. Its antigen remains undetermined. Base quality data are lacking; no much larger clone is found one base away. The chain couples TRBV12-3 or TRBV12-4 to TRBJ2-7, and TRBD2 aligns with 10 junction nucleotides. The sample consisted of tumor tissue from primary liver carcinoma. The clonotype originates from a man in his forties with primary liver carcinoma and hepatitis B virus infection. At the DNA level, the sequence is TGTGCCAGCAGATTCTTAGCGGGAGGCTACGAGCAGTACTTC. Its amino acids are CASRFLAGGYEQYF.